The 22 T cell receptor beta chains given below trace back to one sample, sequenced in a study of cytomegalovirus exposure and HLA in healthy donors. Primers for the PCR totalled 60 Vbeta and 13 Jbeta. Produced via immunoSEQ multiplex PCR; TCRdb's table is partial and in-frame only. The repertoire holds approximately 140,000 clones, with about 66% as singletons. Sequenced input: PBMCs. The receptor source for this set is a male donor in good health and CMV-seronegative.

V usage is TRBV9 and J usage is TRBJ2-3, with D possibly being TRBD1 (6 bases). Germline CDR1 reads SGDLS; CDR2 reads YYNGEE. The V end was cut by 2 bases, the J end by 1 base, with 14 bases between. The CDR3 runs 16 residues. CDR3 protein: CASSVHRVHGTDTQYF. The CDR3 DNA reads TGTGCCAGCAGCGTCCACAGGGTACACGGCACAGATACGCAGTATTTT.

On this clone itself: The sample contains more than one DNA sequence encoding this CDR3. The rearrangement joins TRBV30 to TRBJ1-5; tentative D call: TRBD1 (5 bases). From germline, CDR1 is GTSNPN and CDR2 SVGIG (reference sequence). V was cut by 0 bases and J by 2 bases, with 8 bases left in between. The CDR3 is 14 amino acids. The CDR3 nucleotides read TGTGCCTGGAGTGTAGGGGCCCGCAATCAGCCCCAGCATTTT. Translation gives CAWSVGARNQPQHF.

The genes are TRBV5-6 and TRBJ1-1; no definite D call. The ends were cut back, 0 bases at V and 0 bases at J, with 9 bases in the middle. This CDR3 region has 15 residues. Germline CDR1 SGHDT, CDR2 YYEEEE. The CDR3, as DNA: TGTGCCAGCAGCTTGGAGGAGGGCATGAACACTGAAGCTTTCTTT. Its protein product is CASSLEEGMNTEAFF.

J is TRBJ2-3 and V is TRBV5-4; tentatively, D is TRBD1 (6 bases). The CDR3 runs 14 residues. The germline gives CDR1 SGHNT, CDR2 YYREEE (reference sequence). Trimming removed 4 bases from V and 4 bases from J, with 13 bases in between. CDR3 sequence reads: CASSPGGGADTQYF. In DNA form, the CDR3 reads TGTGCCAGCAGCCCCGGTGGGGGCGCAGATACGCAGTATTTT.

The gene calls are TRBV11-2 and TRBJ1-5; D gene ambiguous. Germline CDR1 SGHAT, CDR2 FQNNGV. The CDR3 runs 14 residues. Trimming left V 5 bases short and J 1 base short, with 9 bases between. The CDR3 here is CASSPETSNQPQHF. CDR3 nucleotides: TGTGCCAGCAGCCCGGAGACCAGCAATCAGCCCCAGCATTTT.

V usage is TRBV5-8 and J usage is TRBJ2-1, with D unclear. This CDR3 has 14 amino acids. V was trimmed by 2 bases and J by 5 bases, leaving 11 bases between them. CDR1 is SGHTS and CDR2 is YDEGEE in the germline V gene. DNA for the CDR3: TGTGCCAGCAGCTTATTTGTACTCAACAATGAGCAGTTCTTC. It specifies CASSLFVLNNEQFF.

This clone has only a few counts. The J gene is TRBJ1-4, the V gene TRBV6-5; the D is unclear. CDR3 size: 16 residues. Germline V gene data show CDR1 as MNHEY and CDR2 as SVGAGI. The V end lost 0 bases, the J end lost 8 bases, and 16 bases lay between the germline ends. The CDR3: CASSYSMGVGLEKLFF. CDR3 DNA: TGTGCCAGCAGTTACTCCATGGGAGTGGGATTGGAAAAACTGTTTTTT.

The chain recombines TRBV7-8 with TRBJ2-2; TRBD1 is a possible D gene (6 bases). The CDR3 is made up of 16 amino acids. Trimming removed 2 bases at V and 3 bases at J, with 13 bases between. The germline gives CDR1 SGHVS, CDR2 FQNEAQ. The chain's CDR3 is CASSLLLGADTGELFF. CDR3 sequence (DNA): TGTGCCAGCAGCTTACTTTTGGGGGCGGACACCGGGGAGCTGTTTTTT.

This clone was found once. The gene calls are TRBV7-9 and TRBJ2-7; a possible D gene is TRBD2 (7 bases). Germline V lookup: CDR1 SEHNR, CDR2 FQNEAQ (reference sequence). Trimming left V 4 bases short and J 8 bases short, with 21 bases between. This CDR3 comprises 15 residues. The CDR3 loop is CASSYGTRGPMKQYF. The DNA of the CDR3 is TGTGCCAGCAGCTATGGGACGCGGGGGCCGATGAAGCAGTACTTC. Supplemented by reference TRBV7-9 and TRBJ2-7, the full variable domain reads DTGVSQNPRHKITKRGQNVTFRCDPISEHNRLYWYRQTLGQGPEFLTYFQNEAQLEKSRLLSDRFSAERPKGSFSTLEIQRTEQGDSAMYLCASSYGTRGPMKQYFGPGTRLTVT.

The gene calls are TRBV28 and TRBJ1-5, with unresolved D. The V end was cut by 4 bases, the J end by 1 base, with 11 bases between. Germline V gene sequence: CDR1 MDHEN, CDR2 SYDVKM. The CDR3 extends over 15 amino acids. The CDR3 protein is CASSSRVSSNQPQHF. DNA for the CDR3: TGTGCCAGCAGTTCTCGCGTTTCAAGCAATCAGCCCCAGCATTTT.

V gene TRBV11-2 combines with J gene TRBJ2-3, with 8 bases aligning to TRBD1. CDR1 is SGHAT and CDR2 is FQNNGV in the germline V gene. Trimming at V came to 5 bases and at J to 4 bases, leaving 8 bases not matched to a gene. This CDR3 has 15 residues. The CDR3: CASSPIGQGSDTQYF. Here the CDR3 DNA reads TGTGCCAGCAGCCCGATCGGACAGGGCTCAGATACGCAGTATTTT.

The gene calls are TRBV10-3 and TRBJ2-7; D is possibly TRBD1 (6 bases). V lost 5 bases, J lost 1 base, and 9 bases lay in between. CDR3 length equals 13 residues. The germline V gene encodes CDR1 ENHRY and CDR2 SYGVKD. DNA for the CDR3: TGTGCCATCAGTCCAAGGGGGTCCTACGAGCAGTACTTC. It yields the protein CAISPRGSYEQYF.

V and J are TRBV6-1 and TRBJ2-5; D unresolved. V dropped 1 base and J dropped 5 bases, with 11 bases sitting between them. CDR1 and CDR2 (germline): MNHNS, SASEGT. There are 14 residues in the CDR3. The CDR3 coding sequence is TGTGCCAGCAGTGAAGGAGGTTTGGCGGAGACCCAGTACTTC. The encoded protein is CASSEGGLAETQYF.

There are a few counts of this clone. The V call is TRBV5-6, the J call TRBJ2-1; 10 nucleotides line up with TRBD2. Per the germline V gene, CDR1 is SGHDT and CDR2 is YYEEEE. The CDR3 contains 16 residues. Trimming removed 0 bases from V and 3 bases from J; junction bases left unmatched: 3. The CDR3 loop is CASSLDLAGDYNEQFF. The CDR3 coding sequence is TGTGCCAGCAGCTTGGATCTAGCGGGGGACTACAATGAGCAGTTCTTC.

The rearrangement joins TRBV7-2 to TRBJ2-7; the D gene is possibly TRBD2 (7 bases). V was pared by 5 bases and J by 7 bases, with 18 bases between. Germline assignment: CDR1 SGHTA and CDR2 FQGNSA. This CDR3 has 14 amino acids. In DNA form, the CDR3 reads TGTGCCAGCAGCCCATTAGCGGGCCAGGGGGAGCAGTACTTC. It encodes CASSPLAGQGEQYF.

This sequence joins TRBV19 and TRBJ2-7; maybe TRBD1 (5 bases). The V gene's germline CDR1 is LNHDA and CDR2 SQIVND (reference sequence). Trimming took 5 bases from V and 5 from J, leaving 16 bases between them. The CDR3 sequence is 14 residues long. In DNA, the CDR3 is TGTGCCAGTAGTCCGACAGTCCAGGGCGACGAGCAGTACTTC. Protein sequence: CASSPTVQGDEQYF.

This chain uses TRBV10-3 with TRBJ1-2, with TRBD1 matching over 7 bases. This CDR3 is built from 14 residues. J was trimmed by 0 bases and V by 7 bases; bases with no gene match: 5. Looked up from germline, CDR1 is ENHRY and CDR2 is SYGVKD. The CDR3 nucleotides read TGTGCCATCACCCGGGACAGAACTAACTATGGCTACACCTTC. It is translated as CAITRDRTNYGYTF.

This clone was counted between two and nine times. This chain uses TRBV10-3 with TRBJ2-3, with D possibly being TRBD1 (6 bases). V was trimmed by 6 bases and J by 5 bases, leaving 15 bases between them. Germline loops: CDR1 ENHRY, CDR2 SYGVKD. CDR3 size: 14 residues. The DNA for the CDR3 is TGTGCCATCAGCTCACAGGGTGGCGAAGATACGCAGTATTTT. Translating gives CAISSQGGEDTQYF.

For the CDR3, the DNA is TGTGCCAGCAGTCCACTAGGAGAGCAGTACTTC. It encodes CASSPLGEQYF. The chain carries TRBV2 and TRBJ2-7; the D gene is possibly TRBD2 (5 bases). Germline V CDR1 and CDR2: SNHLY, FYNNEI. V shed 5 bases and J shed 7 bases, with 9 bases lying between them. The CDR3 runs 11 residues.

This chain connects TRBV6-5 to TRBJ2-3; D is perhaps TRBD2 (5 bases). Trimming removed 3 bases at V and 0 bases at J, with 10 bases between. This CDR3 region has 15 residues. Per the germline V gene, CDR1 is MNHEY and CDR2 is SVGAGI. The DNA of the CDR3 is TGTGCCAGCAGTTATGAGGGCAGGAGCACAGATACGCAGTATTTT. It translates to CASSYEGRSTDTQYF.

The chain has TRBV30 and TRBJ2-5, with 7 nucleotides matching TRBD2. Germline V gene lookup returns CDR1 GTSNPN and CDR2 SVGIG (reference sequence). V dropped 1 base and J dropped 4; count of bases not matched to a gene: 3. This CDR3 is 13 amino acids long. DNA of the CDR3: TGTGCCTGGAGTGCGGGGGGATCAGAGACCCAGTACTTC. As protein: CAWSAGGSETQYF.

This clone was seen a handful of times. In DNA, the CDR3 is TGTGCCAGCTCACCAGCGACAGGGGAGAACGCTTTCTTT. It translates to CASSPATGENAFF. The gene calls are TRBV18 and TRBJ1-1; 8 bases are shared with TRBD1. CDR3 length: 13 amino acids. CDR1 KGHSH and CDR2 LQKENI come from the germline V gene. Trimming took 2 bases from V and 11 from J; bases not matched to a gene: 7.